This TCR beta chain was sequenced during a study of human T cells and chemical hapten exposure. Germline assignment: CDR1 ENHRY and CDR2 SYGVKD. The CDR3 runs to 15 residues. Time point denoted: healthy volunteer bleed at 2 weeks. The study extracted total RNA from unfractionated whole blood. One entry per CDR3 protein results from TCRdb running MiXCR on the RACE reads. Seen here are around 45,000 distinct CDR3 sequences, 3.5% to 5% observed once, and the top ten hold around 5.8%. With respect to this clonotype: A read error may account for a junction end that differs from germline.

The sequenced sample was whole blood. This clonotype originated in a human donor in good health. Some clones in this sample may be carry-over from other donors' samples. The chain combines TRBV10-3 with TRBJ2-6; 7 bases line up with TRBD2. CDR3 sequence: CAVSDGGAGANVLTF. DNA of the CDR3: TGTGCCGTCAGTGATGGGGGGGCTGGGGCCAACGTCCTGACTTTC.